Included here is one T cell receptor beta chain sequence, with context. What it recognizes is unknown. TCR beta library input comprised roughly 2 micrograms of genomic DNA from cryopreserved PBMCs. The method was immunoSEQ multiplex PCR; TCRdb's version includes in-frame clones alone and lacks a portion of them. The table shows more than 300,000 clones, with just under 80% occurring only once. These data are taken from a study of cytotoxic CD8 clonotypes in ibrutinib-treated CLL. About the research overall: Some 25 partial and 2 complete responses; at median roughly 68 months, 14 remitted, roughly 12 progressed. Collecting the response samples happened after a median about twelve months of treatment, with a range of 6 to 36. Whole-study findings and limits: Clonality went higher at ibrutinib response and then dropped back toward baseline at progression.

The germline gives CDR1 SGHDN, CDR2 FVKESK. The CDR3 totals 18 residues. V was shortened by 1 base and J by 1 base, with 19 bases between the two germline ends. The chain recombines TRBV14 with TRBJ1-1, with D maybe TRBD1 (6 bases). This sequence was found in a human donor with chronic lymphocytic leukemia. The sample was PBMCs, taken before ibrutinib treatment. This CDR3 reads CASSQGLDNGGSNTEAFF. The CDR3 DNA reads TGTGCCAGCAGCCAAGGCTTGGACAACGGGGGCTCGAACACTGAAGCTTTCTTT.